The source of this T cell receptor (beta chain) is a study of cytomegalovirus exposure and HLA in healthy donors. Study conclusions and caveats: A later analysis found first-cohort TCR clusters tended to co-occur in the 120 validation repertoires. Cytomegalovirus association was listed for around 180 TCR beta chains. The dataset shows that most TCR sequences were rare, while some public TCRs occurred in many donors.

The CDR3 is 23 amino acids. Germline V lookup: CDR1 LNHNV, CDR2 YYDKDF (reference sequence). The junction had 21 bases not matched to a gene; V was cut back by 0 bases and J by 4 bases. Profiling relied on immunoSEQ multiplex PCR, and the TCRdb table lists in-frame clones only, not all of them. The table lists 120,000 or so clones, about nine tenths of them singletons. Regarding this clone: Its matching antigen is unknown.

Sequenced: PBMCs. The clonotype was recovered from a woman younger than 30 in good health and CMV-seronegative. V usage is TRBV15 and J usage is TRBJ2-1, with 13 bases lining up with TRBD2. CDR3 DNA sequence: TGTGCCACCAGCAGAGATCAATACAAGACGGGACTAGCGGGACTCTCCGCATACAATGAGCAGTTCTTC. This encodes CATSRDQYKTGLAGLSAYNEQFF.